This paragraph covers one T cell receptor (beta chain) sequence. The clone's antigen remains unknown. With the read ending 3 residues before the CDR3 end, the germline J gene is used to fill in that end. V is reduced by 10 bases and J by 3 bases, leaving a spacing of 12 bases between them. Counted from cysteine to phenylalanine, this CDR3 has 13 amino acids. Of the CDR3's DNA, 30 bases were read; they are in frame from base 1. CDR1 ENHRY and CDR2 SYGVKD were looked up in the germline V gene. Every participant had a single incident cervical HPV16 infection, and prevalent HPV16 infections were excluded. Cervical HPV DNA was detected with MY09/MY11 PCR, and genotyping was done with dot-blot hybridization. About 15 mL of heparinized blood were centrifuged, and the buffy coat was aliquoted, frozen at -30°C, then stored at -80°C. QIAGEN kits were used to extract genomic DNA from the buffy coat specimens.

TCR beta CDR3 regions were amplified by multiplex PCR from an average of around 1,200 ng genomic DNA per sample using the immunoSEQ assay. To correct primer bias, the assay used a complete synthetic TCR repertoire to set an amplification baseline. The amplicons were sequenced using the Illumina platform. On the authors' methods: Sequence errors were corrected by clustering with frequency ratios and a modified nearest-neighbor algorithm, and the sequences were then analyzed in the immunoSEQ Analyzer using IMGT gene definitions. At each rarefaction depth, TCR richness and evenness were averaged across 20 rarefaction repeats, and any sample with fewer sequences than the depth was left out. Wilcoxon rank sum tests with FDR correction were used to compare relative abundances of V, D and J genes between the groups. Blinded duplicates gave an intraclass correlation of 95.6% for TCR richness and an average of roughly 76% across 70 or so gene segments. TCRdb took this table from immuneACCESS and kept in-frame rearrangements with V and J called. Such tables lack part of the clones; where checked against another copy, unresolved V genes explain under half of the gap, and the rest is unexplained. V, J and clone size were drawn from that table, and D and trimming were deduced from the DNA. The sample table records around 28,000 clones. 17% of the sample goes to the ten largest clones.

This entry belongs to a study of T cells in women clearing cervical HPV infection (dated by TCRdb to 2017 to 2018). Broadly, across the study: The cases were roughly 23 women with histologically confirmed HPV16-related CIN3 or worse, and 2 of those women had invasive cancers. Controls were under 30 women whose single incident HPV16 infection cleared within 12 months without precancer or cancer developing. Blood from cases was drawn at the visit where the lesion was first identified, while blood from controls was drawn once the infection was no longer detected. For cases, the median interval between lesion detection and blood sampling was more than 130 days, with an interquartile range of roughly 90 to 230 days. Because only a few women had HLA typing data, the possibility that HLA type acted as a confounder could not be ruled out. The exploratory proof-of-principle case-control study was nested within the Guanacaste HPV Natural History Study in Costa Rica and compared TCR repertoires across cervical HPV16 outcomes. Cases and controls were matched on year of sample collection and on age within five years. Cases had a median age of around 34 years compared with 38 for controls, and baseline characteristics showed no significant differences between the groups. In the parent cohort, around 9,500 women aged 18 or older were enrolled in Guanacaste, Costa Rica, during about 1993 to 1994 and were followed for more than 6 years. Quality controls consisted of five blinded duplicates per group, for a total of about 60 samples made up of approximately 50 participants and around ten replicates.

Results the study describes overall, beyond this receptor: Because the number of T cells in each sample was unknown, differences in richness could reflect differing T-cell content rather than repertoire biology. Random forest classifiers that combined richness and V gene abundances separated cases from controls with an estimated AUC of less than 0.85. Whether associations preceded infection or resulted from infection could not be shown with the cross-sectional design, and effector/memory subsets and HPV-specific T cells were not isolated. Lower TRBV6-7 relative abundance was observed in cases than in controls (approximately 0.1% versus 0.17%; Bonferroni P = 0.0008). Across sequencing depths, CIN3+ cases showed significantly higher TCR repertoire richness than controls, but evenness did not differ between the groups.

The sequenced sample consisted of blood buffy coat. The chain was built from TRBV10-3 and TRBJ1-4, with no confident D gene call. The clonotype originates from a woman aged 18 to 75 with a cervical HPV16 infection that either progressed to CIN3+ or cleared (not recorded which). The sequenced CDR3 bases are TGTGCCAGCACTAGGGATCCTAATGAAAAA. It is translated as CASTRDPNEK. The CDR3 reads in full as CASTRDPNEKLFF.